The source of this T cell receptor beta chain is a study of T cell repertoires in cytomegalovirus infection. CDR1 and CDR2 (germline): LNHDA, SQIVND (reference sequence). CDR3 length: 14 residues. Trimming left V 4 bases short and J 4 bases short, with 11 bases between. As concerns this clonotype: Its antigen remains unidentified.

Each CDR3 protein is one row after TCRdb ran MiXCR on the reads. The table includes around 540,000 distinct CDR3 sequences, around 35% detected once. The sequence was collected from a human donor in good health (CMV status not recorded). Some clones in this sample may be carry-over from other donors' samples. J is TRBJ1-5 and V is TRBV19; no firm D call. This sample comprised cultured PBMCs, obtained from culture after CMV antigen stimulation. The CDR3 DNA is TGTGCCAGTAGTAGACCTGGGGTTAATCAGCCCCAGCATTTT. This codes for CASSRPGVNQPQHF.